Sequencing of this T cell receptor beta chain was carried out in a study of blood T cells in healthy people across ages. This CDR3 spans 15 amino acids. J was trimmed by 0 bases and V by 5 bases; bases with no gene match: 0. In germline, CDR1 is KGHDR, CDR2 SFDVKD. Through a sample-barcoded 5' primer and a J-beta primer mix, a second PCR was run for roughly 6 to 12 cycles. TCRdb recomputed calls from the 5' RACE reads with MiXCR, one row per CDR3 protein. The sample consists of roughly 700,000 distinct CDR3 sequences, just under 25% of them appearing once. Samples had at least 7 million PBMCs isolated from them. These data also formed part of another study, on T cells of mothers and their children.

This receptor was taken from a boy younger than 18 in good health. The chain joins TRBV24-1 to TRBJ2-1, with 10 positions matching TRBD2. Sequenced: blood. The CDR3 is CATSVAGGSYNEQFF. DNA of the CDR3: TGTGCCACCAGTGTAGCGGGAGGCTCCTACAATGAGCAGTTCTTC.